This TCR beta chain emerged from a study of blood T cells in healthy people across ages (dated by TCRdb to about 2015). Regarding the complete study: In model experiments, roughly one uniquely barcoded TCR beta cDNA molecule per two T cells was captured by template switching. Using deep sequencing normalized with unique cDNA molecular identifiers, the study measured how TCR beta repertoire diversity changes with age. The donors were split into four age groups: young (average 16 years), middle-aged (39), aged (more than 60) and long-lived (over 75). Donors of different ages were randomly distributed across sequencing lanes to avoid experimental bias. Using the same blood draw, the study looked at two additional independent replicas of 1 million unique cDNA reads for two donors, one aged 18 to 30 and the other aged 80 or older. Findings and caveats that apply to the study as a whole: As age increased, observed TCR beta diversity per million T cells dropped in a roughly linear way, and a significant reduction was already evident by age about 40. The long-lived group showed more naive CD4+ T cells, fewer expanded clones and increased TCR diversity than the aged group, suggesting age selection. Conclusive comparison of naive and antigen-experienced compartments was prevented by the profiling of bulk unsorted PBMCs. Because donor CMV infection status was unknown, age-related changes in expanded clonotypes were potentially confounded. Observed TCR beta diversity correlated strongly with the percentage of naive T cells measured by flow cytometry. Estimates of total diversity from one million sequenced T cells were regarded as lower bounds and underestimates.

This clonotype was seen many times. This clone's antigen is unknown. Base qualities are not provided; no much larger clone lies one nucleotide away. Donors were roughly 40 systemically healthy Caucasian individuals from Russia aged about 6 to 100 years. Each donor gave 8 to 10 milliliters of peripheral blood, collected into EDTA-treated Vacutainer tubes. Ficoll-Paque density-gradient centrifugation was used to isolate PBMCs, with at least 6 million per sample. Total RNA, at least 6 micrograms per sample, was extracted from PBMCs with Trizol reagent. For every donor, flow cytometry on a PBMC aliquot measured the percentage of naive CD45RAhigh/CD27high T cells. The method was 5' RACE. Sequencing was performed on an Illumina HiSeq 2500. A second PCR of about 7 to 12 cycles was run with a J-beta primer mix and a sample-barcoded 5' primer. A unique molecular identifier was introduced onto each TCR beta cDNA molecule by a template-switch 5' adaptor carrying 12 random nucleotides. At least 3 million CDR3-containing paired-end reads were obtained from each sample. First-strand cDNA synthesis was performed from all RNA using the Mint cDNA synthesis kit, with priming by a TRBC-specific oligonucleotide. All cDNA was treated with uracil-DNA glycosylase and then went through a first 18-cycle PCR with the universal primers M1SS and BC2_uni_R. The authors' analysis ran thus. Normalization of each sample was performed by random selection of 1 million high-quality reads, each carrying a distinct molecular identifier. Instead of being binned into consensus sequences, reads with shared molecular identifiers were discarded. MiTCR, with a Q25 quality threshold and the strictest error-elimination algorithm, was used for CDR3 identification, clonotype clustering and error correction. Lower-bound total TCR beta diversity was estimated with a nonparametric unseen species model using Euler transformation. TCRdb reanalyzed the raw reads on its own, using fastp at Q25 for trimming and MiXCR for clone calling, and kept in-frame beta chains. Every CDR3 protein is listed once, alongside the most common genes and DNA of its rows. The V and J calls were not made by the authors but by TCRdb's processing. The sample data list 650,000 to 800,000 distinct CDR3 sequences, and approximately 44% of these were observed just once. About a fifth of the sample is held by the ten biggest clonotypes.

The CDR3 sequence holds 16 residues, the cysteine and phenylalanine included. CDR3 DNA only is kept here, 48 bases in frame from base 1. Germline trimming: 5 bases from V, 0 bases from J; junction bases outside gene matches: 6. Via the germline V gene, CDR1 is SQVTM and CDR2 ANQGSEA. The sequenced material came from blood. The receptor was derived from a man aged 55-75 years in good health. This chain joins TRBV29-1 to TRBJ2-6, with 8 junctional bases fitting TRBD1. The DNA reads as follows: TGCAGCGTTCAGGACAGGGCTATCTCTGGGGCCAACGTCCTGACTTTC. It translates as CSVQDRAISGANVLTF.